This passage covers 10 T cell receptor beta chains from one sample sequenced in a study of blood T cell repertoires in COVID-19. Assay used: immunoSEQ multiplex PCR; TCRdb lists only in-frame clones, some missing. This sample has 150,000 to 200,000 clones, with about 74% found just once. Sequencing used peripheral blood. These receptor sequences come from an elderly woman with acute or convalescent COVID-19.

The gene calls are TRBV3-1 (or the pseudogene TRBV3-2) and TRBJ1-1; 12 bases map to TRBD1. J lost 8 bases, V lost 3 bases, and 4 bases had no gene match. The CDR3 covers 14 residues. CDR1 and CDR2 (germline): LGHDT, YNNKEL (reference sequence). CDR3: CASSQGQGASEAFF. CDR3 nucleotide sequence: TGTGCCAGCAGCCAGGGACAGGGGGCATCAGAAGCTTTCTTT.

Only one count was recorded for this clone. V and J are TRBV28 and TRBJ1-5, with 8 bases that match TRBD1. The germline gives CDR1 MDHEN, CDR2 SYDVKM. J lost 5 bases, V lost 7 bases, and 10 bases had no gene match. This CDR3 contains 15 residues. The chain's CDR3 is CASTPIGQGYQPQHF. As DNA, the CDR3 is TGTGCCAGCACCCCGATCGGACAGGGCTATCAGCCCCAGCATTTT.

Only a few counts were recorded for this clone. The J gene is TRBJ2-7, the V gene TRBV6-2 or TRBV6-3; 7 nucleotides line up with TRBD1. V was pared by 6 bases and J by 5 bases, with 13 bases of the junction left unmatched. The CDR3 extends over 15 amino acids. The germline V gene has CDR1 MNHEY and CDR2 SVGEGT. The CDR3 DNA reads as TGTGCCAGCAGCCCGGGACAGTCCCGATCCCACGAGCAGTACTTC. Encoded protein: CASSPGQSRSHEQYF.

This chain connects TRBV30 to TRBJ2-7; tentatively, D is TRBD1 (6 bases). There are 14 residues in the CDR3. Germline CDR1 and CDR2: GTSNPN and SVGIG (reference sequence). V lost 1 base and J 4 bases, leaving 14 bases between the germline ends. CDR3: CAWSGEDRIYEQYF. The CDR3 DNA is TGTGCCTGGAGTGGGGAAGACAGGATATACGAGCAGTACTTC.

V and J are TRBV4-3 and TRBJ1-1, with D perhaps matching TRBD1 (6 bases). Germline V CDR1 and CDR2: LGHNA, YSLEER. The V end lost 0 bases, the J end lost 7 bases, and 15 bases lay between the germline ends. This CDR3 is 15 amino acids long. CDR3 in DNA: TGCGCCAGCAGCCAAGATCAACAGGGTGGTGTTGAAGCTTTCTTT. This translates into CASSQDQQGGVEAFF.

The V call is TRBV4-2, the J call TRBJ2-1; 7 positions agree with TRBD1. The CDR3 is 16 amino acids. The germline V gene has CDR1 LGHNA and CDR2 YNFKEQ. V trimming: 4 bases; J trimming: 5 bases; junction bases outside the gene matches: 11. CDR3 bases: TGTGCCAGCAGCCTCCGTCAAGGACAGGCTAACAATGAGCAGTTCTTC. The encoded protein is CASSLRQGQANNEQFF.

This chain links TRBV12-3 or TRBV12-4 with TRBJ1-1, with D uncertain. CDR3 length equals 13 residues. Trimming removed 2 bases from V and 1 base from J, with 5 bases in between. The CDR3 coding sequence is TGTGCCAGCAGTTTACGTTGGAACACTGAAGCTTTCTTT. Translating it yields CASSLRWNTEAFF.

This clone was recorded only once. The rearrangement uses TRBV6-2 or TRBV6-3 and TRBJ2-1, with D tentatively TRBD1 (5 bases). The CDR3 runs 16 residues. CDR1 MNHEY and CDR2 SVGEGT come from the germline V gene. V was cut by 4 bases and J by 3 bases, with 16 bases left in between. The CDR3 bases are TGTGCCAGCAGTTCCAGGGTTGATCTTTACTACAATGAGCAGTTCTTC. Translation: CASSSRVDLYYNEQFF.

The J gene is TRBJ2-1, the V gene TRBV25-1; 8 positions agree with TRBD2. Germline CDR1 and CDR2: MGHDK and SYGVNS. J gave up 4 bases and V 5 bases, and 7 bases lay outside the gene matches. This CDR3 region has 15 residues. CDR3 DNA sequence: TGTGCCAGCAGTCTGGCGGGAGGTTCATACAATGAGCAGTTCTTC. It is translated as CASSLAGGSYNEQFF.

The V call is TRBV5-1, the J call TRBJ2-1; D is ambiguous. The CDR3 length is 12 residues. Germline V gene data show CDR1 as SGHRS and CDR2 as YFSETQ. V gave up 1 base and J gave up 5 bases, with 4 bases separating them. For the CDR3, the DNA is TGCGCCAGCAGCTTGCAGAACAATGAGCAGTTCTTC. As protein: CASSLQNNEQFF.